This TCR beta chain was recovered during a study of cytomegalovirus exposure and HLA in healthy donors. Researchers ran the PCR with 60 Vbeta and 13 Jbeta primers. Repertoires were generated with immunoSEQ multiplex PCR, while TCRdb's copy carries only in-frame clones and drops some. The sample has roughly 130,000 clones; 75% to 90% are singletons. The TCR comes from a woman between 40 and 55 years old in good health and CMV-seropositive. Input material: PBMCs.

The CDR3: CASSDQTGTETQYF. For the CDR3, the DNA is TGTGCCAGCAGTGACCAAACAGGGACGGAGACCCAGTACTTC. The genes are TRBV6-4 and TRBJ2-5, with a tentative D call TRBD1 (6 bases). The V end was cut by 2 bases, the J end by 5 bases, with 12 bases between. This CDR3 has 14 residues. Germline lookup yields CDR1 MRHNA and CDR2 SNTAGT.